These T cell receptor beta chains were read from a single sample in a study of regulatory T cells in long-lasting Graves disease. TCRdb called the multiplex PCR reads again in MiXCR, with one record for every CDR3 protein. The sample lists 250,000 to 400,000 distinct CDR3 sequences; about 18% were seen once. The sequences come from peripheral blood mononuclear cells (PBMCs), collected at new diagnosis, from a patient treated with antithyroid drugs. All receptors derive from a female donor with Graves disease. Both conserved end residues are part of each CDR3. Fields, in order: J gene, D gene, V gene, clone size, CDR3 protein, CDR3 DNA. D genes are given only for firm matches. Only part of the rows carry a size: once, few, many, or a class if the clone is expanded.

TRBJ2-7,-,TRBV6-5,-,CASSYSMRWQEGTYEQYF,TGTGCCAGCAGTTACTCGATGAGGTGGCAGGAGGGCACCTACGAGCAGTACTTC
TRBJ1-5,-,TRBV7-3,few,CASSRSGVAQPQHF,TGTGCCAGCAGCCGATCAGGGGTAGCTCAGCCCCAGCATTTT
TRBJ2-1,-,TRBV7-9,many,CASSLVMGEQFF,TGTGCCAGCAGCTTAGTAATGGGTGAGCAGTTCTTC
TRBJ2-7,-,TRBV12-3/TRBV12-4,few,CASSTGPLREQYF,TGCGCCAGCAGTACCGGGCCCCTCCGCGAGCAGTACTTC
TRBJ1-6,-,TRBV6-5,many,CASSYSGENSPLHF,TGTGCCAGCAGTTACTCGGGGGAGAATTCACCCCTCCACTTT
TRBJ2-2,-,TRBV24-1,many,CATSDTSHRDGELFF,TGTGCCACCAGTGATACCTCTCATCGAGACGGGGAGCTGTTTTTT
TRBJ2-7,-,TRBV7-8,many,CASIPFMDYLSYEQYF,TGTGCCAGCATCCCCTTCATGGACTACCTCTCCTACGAGCAGTACTTC
TRBJ2-7,TRBD2,TRBV13,few,CASSHGETSGPYEQYF,TGTGCCAGCAGTCATGGCGAGACTAGCGGTCCCTACGAGCAGTACTTC
TRBJ1-4,TRBD1,TRBV4-1,once,CASSQDPPGQINEKLFF,TGCGCCAGCAGCCAAGACCCTCCGGGACAGATAAATGAAAAACTGTTTTTT
TRBJ2-5,TRBD2,TRBV11-2,many,CASLGLGEETQYF,TGTGCCAGCCTAGGACTAGGGGAGGAGACCCAGTACTTC
TRBJ2-3,-,TRBV12-3/TRBV12-4,many,CASSLAITDTQYF,TGTGCCAGCAGTTTAGCGATCACAGATACGCAGTATTTT
TRBJ2-5,-,TRBV28,many,CASREGKGETQYF,TGTGCCAGCCGTGAGGGGAAGGGGGAGACCCAGTACTTC
TRBJ1-2,TRBD1,TRBV19,few,CASRPDRGDGYTF,TGTGCCAGTAGACCAGACAGGGGAGACGGCTACACCTTC
TRBJ1-2,-,TRBV11-3,many,CASSRQISANYGYTF,TGTGCCAGCAGCCGTCAAATTTCAGCTAACTATGGCTACACCTTC
TRBJ2-7,-,TRBV5-6,many,CASTSGTETYEQYF,TGTGCCAGCACCTCCGGGACTGAGACCTACGAGCAGTACTTC
TRBJ2-1,-,TRBV30,-,CAWITGRRSNEQFF,TGTGCCTGGATCACGGGGCGTCGGTCCAATGAGCAGTTCTTC
TRBJ2-5,TRBD2,TRBV11-2,many,CASSSPGLAWETQYF,TGTGCCAGCAGCAGCCCGGGACTAGCTTGGGAGACCCAGTACTTC
TRBJ1-4,TRBD1,TRBV6-1,many,CASSPQKGTATNEKLFF,TGTGCCAGCAGTCCACAGAAGGGGACAGCAACTAATGAAAAACTGTTTTTT
TRBJ2-5,-,TRBV7-9,few,CASSFAEKTQYF,TGTGCCAGCAGCTTCGCGGAAAAGACCCAGTACTTC
TRBJ2-3,-,TRBV14,many,CASSQGVATQYF,TGTGCCAGCAGCCAAGGAGTGGCTACGCAGTATTTT
TRBJ2-5,TRBD1,TRBV2,-,CASSQDQETGLVETQYF,TGCGCCAGCAGCCAAGATCAGGAGACAGGGCTTGTGGAGACCCAGTACTTC
TRBJ1-3,-,TRBV20-1,many,CSAKPGNAGNTIYF,TGCAGTGCTAAGCCCGGGAACGCTGGAAACACCATATATTTT
TRBJ2-5,-,TRBV11-3,many,CASSLPGRRQETQYF,TGTGCCAGCAGCTTACCGGGACGGAGACAAGAGACCCAGTACTTC
TRBJ2-7,-,TRBV2,many,CASYYQRTEQYF,TGTGCCAGCTACTACCAAAGGACTGAGCAGTACTTC
TRBJ2-2,TRBD2,TRBV5-5,-,CASSLATSGTGELFF,TGTGCCAGCAGCTTGGCTACTAGCGGGACCGGGGAGCTGTTTTTT
TRBJ2-2,-,TRBV10-3,few,CAIRKGSTGELFF,TGTGCCATCCGGAAGGGGAGCACCGGGGAGCTGTTTTTT
TRBJ2-2,TRBD1,TRBV6-5,many,CASSSGTGGAYTGELFF,TGTGCCAGCAGTTCCGGGACAGGGGGCGCCTACACCGGGGAGCTGTTTTTT
TRBJ2-7,TRBD2,TRBV3-1,-,CASSHSGRAGGYEQYF,TGTGCCAGCAGCCATAGCGGGAGGGCCGGAGGCTACGAGCAGTACTTC
TRBJ2-1,TRBD2,TRBV7-9,many,CASSLSGDYNEQFF,TGTGCCAGCAGCCTTAGCGGGGATTACAATGAGCAGTTCTTC
TRBJ2-1,-,TRBV20-1,many,CSAREVGLGEQFF,TGCAGTGCTAGAGAGGTGGGGTTAGGTGAGCAGTTCTTC
TRBJ1-1,-,TRBV29-1,-,CSVEQGNTEAFF,TGCAGCGTTGAACAGGGCAACACTGAAGCTTTCTTT
TRBJ2-1,-,TRBV6-2/TRBV6-3,many,CASSWSGGYNEQFF,TGTGCCAGCAGTTGGTCAGGAGGCTACAATGAGCAGTTCTTC